The rows below give T cell receptor beta chains drawn from one sample of a study of OX40 agonist ivuxolimab in advanced cancers. TCRdb's copy holds only in-frame clones and misses some; the assay was immunoSEQ multiplex PCR. Among about 12,000 clones listed, approximately 69% were seen once. Sequences were derived from CD4+ or CD8+ T cells sorted from blood, sampled in a trial of the OX40 agonist ivuxolimab. These receptors were obtained from an adult with an advanced solid tumor such as melanoma, head and neck, liver or kidney cancer. The CDR3 runs from the conserved cysteine through the conserved F or W. The D gene is left open where the match is weak. Some rows have no size entry. The others give once, few or many, or a class for an expanded clone.

V	D	size	J	CDR3	DNA
TRBV4-1	-	-	TRBJ2-7	CASSQGPQGGEQYF	TGCGCCAGCAGCCAAGGGCCCCAGGGGGGAGAGCAGTACTTC
TRBV9	-	-	TRBJ2-1	CASSVEAGEQYGFNEQFF	TGTGCCAGCAGCGTAGAGGCAGGGGAGCAATACGGTTTCAATGAGCAGTTCTTC
TRBV28	TRBD1	-	TRBJ2-7	CASSLRGSLYEQYF	TGTGCCAGCAGCCTCAGGGGGTCCTTATACGAGCAGTACTTC
TRBV5-5	-	-	TRBJ1-4	CASSLKDGFEKLFF	TGTGCCAGCAGCTTGAAGGACGGTTTTGAAAAACTGTTTTTT
TRBV9	-	-	TRBJ2-1	CASSVGGGPIYEQFF	TGTGCCAGCAGCGTAGGTGGGGGTCCGATCTATGAGCAGTTCTTC
TRBV6-6	-	-	TRBJ1-1	CASSYDTRATEAFF	TGTGCCAGCAGTTATGACACTCGAGCCACTGAAGCTTTCTTT
TRBV5-1	-	-	TRBJ2-1	CASSPWTSNEQFF	TGCGCCAGCAGCCCGTGGACAAGCAATGAGCAGTTCTTC
TRBV5-4	TRBD2	-	TRBJ2-1	CASSPFSGLALGEQFF	TGTGCCAGCAGCCCCTTCTCCGGACTAGCTCTTGGTGAGCAGTTCTTC
TRBV7-9	-	-	TRBJ2-1	CASSKGNNEQFF	TGTGCCAGCAGCAAAGGAAACAATGAGCAGTTCTTC
TRBV28	-	few	TRBJ1-1	CASRLPGGEAFF	TGTGCCAGCAGGCTCCCCGGTGGTGAAGCTTTCTTT
TRBV6-5	TRBD1	-	TRBJ2-7	CASSYSSAGGGYEQYF	TGTGCCAGCAGTTACTCCTCCGCAGGGGGCGGCTACGAGCAGTACTTC
TRBV5-1	TRBD2	few	TRBJ2-5	CASSGTSGVETQYF	TGCGCCAGCAGCGGGACTAGCGGTGTGGAGACCCAGTACTTC
TRBV6-6	TRBD1	-	TRBJ1-1	CASSYTGTVNTEAFF	TGTGCCAGCAGTTACACAGGGACAGTGAACACTGAAGCTTTCTTT
TRBV27	TRBD2	-	TRBJ2-7	CASGPGGGGVYEQYF	TGTGCCAGCGGCCCGGGTGGCGGGGGGGTCTACGAGCAGTACTTC
TRBV11-2	TRBD1	-	TRBJ2-5	CASSLGWTGGVGETQYF	TGTGCCAGCAGCTTAGGGTGGACAGGGGGAGTAGGAGAGACCCAGTACTTC
TRBV27	-	-	TRBJ2-3	CASSLLSSDDTQYF	TGTGCCAGCAGTTTGCTGTCTAGCGATGATACGCAGTATTTT
TRBV11-2	-	-	TRBJ2-3	CASSLLHTSTDTQYF	TGTGCCAGCAGCTTATTGCACACTAGCACAGATACGCAGTATTTT
TRBV7-8	-	medium-sized	TRBJ1-5	CASSLGFGEPQHF	TGTGCCAGCAGCTTAGGTTTCGGGGAGCCCCAGCATTTT
TRBV27	-	-	TRBJ2-3	CASSTHRDSTDTQYF	TGTGCCAGCAGTACACACAGGGATAGCACAGATACGCAGTATTTT
TRBV27	-	-	TRBJ2-7	CASSSYEQYF	TGTGCCAGCAGTTCCTACGAGCAGTACTTC
TRBV5-1	TRBD1	-	TRBJ2-7	CASSSRDSSYEQYF	TGCGCCAGCAGTAGTAGGGACAGCTCCTACGAGCAGTACTTC
TRBV28	TRBD2	-	TRBJ2-5	CASSFLILTSGTQETQYF	TGTGCCAGCAGTTTCCTAATTTTGACTAGCGGGACTCAAGAGACCCAGTACTTC
TRBV6-1	-	-	TRBJ1-6	CASSDAAGNSPLHF	TGTGCCAGCAGTGATGCGGCCGGTAATTCACCCCTCCACTTT
TRBV6-1	-	-	TRBJ2-7	CASSDEGRTYEQYF	TGTGCCAGCAGTGACGAGGGTCGGACCTACGAGCAGTACTTC
TRBV2	-	-	TRBJ2-3	CASSAHITDTQYF	TGTGCCAGCAGTGCCCACATCACAGATACGCAGTATTTT
TRBV5-1	-	-	TRBJ2-3	CASSLAGGPRPDTQYF	TGCGCCAGCAGCTTGGCCGGGGGCCCCAGGCCAGATACGCAGTATTTT
TRBV9	-	-	TRBJ2-7	CASSPTGFPYEQYF	TGTGCCAGCAGCCCCACTGGTTTTCCCTACGAGCAGTACTTC